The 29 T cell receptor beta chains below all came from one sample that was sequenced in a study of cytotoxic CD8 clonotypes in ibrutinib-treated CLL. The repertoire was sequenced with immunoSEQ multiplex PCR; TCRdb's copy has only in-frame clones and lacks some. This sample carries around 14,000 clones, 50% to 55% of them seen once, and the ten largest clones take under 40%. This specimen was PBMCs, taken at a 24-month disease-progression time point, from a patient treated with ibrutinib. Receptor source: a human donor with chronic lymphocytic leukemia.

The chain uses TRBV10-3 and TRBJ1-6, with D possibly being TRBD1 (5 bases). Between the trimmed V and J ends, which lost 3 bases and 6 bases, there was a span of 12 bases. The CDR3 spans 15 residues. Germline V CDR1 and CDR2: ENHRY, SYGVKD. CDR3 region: CAISEYGTRNSPLHF. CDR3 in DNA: TGTGCCATCAGTGAATATGGGACGCGTAATTCACCCCTCCACTTT.

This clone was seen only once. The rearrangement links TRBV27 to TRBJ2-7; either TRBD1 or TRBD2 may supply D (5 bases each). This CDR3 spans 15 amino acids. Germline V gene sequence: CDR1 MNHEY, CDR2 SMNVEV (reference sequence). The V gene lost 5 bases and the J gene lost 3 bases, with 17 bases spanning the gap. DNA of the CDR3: TGTGCCAGCAGTCCGGGGCATTCCGGAAACTACGAGCAGTACTTC. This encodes CASSPGHSGNYEQYF.

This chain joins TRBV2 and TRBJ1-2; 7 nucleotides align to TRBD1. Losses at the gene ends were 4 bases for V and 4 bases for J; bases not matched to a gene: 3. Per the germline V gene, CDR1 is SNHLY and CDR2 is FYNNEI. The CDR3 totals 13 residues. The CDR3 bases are TGTGCCAGCAGTGGGACAGGCGGCTATGGCTACACCTTC. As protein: CASSGTGGYGYTF.

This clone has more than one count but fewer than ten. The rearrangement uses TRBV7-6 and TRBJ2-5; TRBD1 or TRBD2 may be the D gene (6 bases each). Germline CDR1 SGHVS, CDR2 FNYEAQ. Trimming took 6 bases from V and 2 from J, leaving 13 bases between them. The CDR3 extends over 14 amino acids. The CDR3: CASSRGPVQETQYF. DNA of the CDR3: TGTGCCAGCAGTCGGGGGCCCGTACAAGAGACCCAGTACTTC.

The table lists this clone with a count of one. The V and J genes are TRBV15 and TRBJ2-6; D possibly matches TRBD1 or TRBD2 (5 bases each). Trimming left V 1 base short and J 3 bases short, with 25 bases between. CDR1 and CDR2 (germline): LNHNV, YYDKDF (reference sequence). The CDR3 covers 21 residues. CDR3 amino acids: CATSRGPGRVGHKDGANVLTF. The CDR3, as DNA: TGTGCCACCAGCAGAGGACCGGGACGGGTGGGGCATAAGGATGGGGCCAACGTCCTGACTTTC.

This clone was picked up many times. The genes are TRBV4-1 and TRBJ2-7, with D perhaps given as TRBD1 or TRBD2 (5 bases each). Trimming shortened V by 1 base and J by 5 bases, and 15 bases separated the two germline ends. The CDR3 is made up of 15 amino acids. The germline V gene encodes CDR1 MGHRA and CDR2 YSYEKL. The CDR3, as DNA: TGCGCCAGCAGCCAAGCCGTGGGGGTAATCGACGAGCAGTACTTC. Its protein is CASSQAVGVIDEQYF.

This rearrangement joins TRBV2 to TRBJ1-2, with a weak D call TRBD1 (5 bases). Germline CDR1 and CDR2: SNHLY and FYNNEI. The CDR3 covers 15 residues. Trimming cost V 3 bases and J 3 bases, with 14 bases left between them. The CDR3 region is CASSDPQGIDYGYTF. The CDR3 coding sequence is TGTGCCAGCAGTGACCCGCAGGGAATAGACTATGGCTACACCTTC.

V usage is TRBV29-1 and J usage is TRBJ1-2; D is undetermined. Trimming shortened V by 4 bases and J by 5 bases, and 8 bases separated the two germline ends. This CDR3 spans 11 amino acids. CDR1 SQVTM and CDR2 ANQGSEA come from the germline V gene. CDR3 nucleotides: TGCAGCGTTGGGGGAGCGTATGGCTACACCTTC. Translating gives CSVGGAYGYTF.

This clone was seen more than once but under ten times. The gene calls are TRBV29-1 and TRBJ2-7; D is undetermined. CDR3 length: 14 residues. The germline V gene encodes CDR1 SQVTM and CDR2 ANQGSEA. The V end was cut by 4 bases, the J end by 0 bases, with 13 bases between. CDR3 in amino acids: CSVALLGYSYEQYF. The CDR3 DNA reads TGCAGCGTTGCACTTCTTGGGTACTCCTACGAGCAGTACTTC.

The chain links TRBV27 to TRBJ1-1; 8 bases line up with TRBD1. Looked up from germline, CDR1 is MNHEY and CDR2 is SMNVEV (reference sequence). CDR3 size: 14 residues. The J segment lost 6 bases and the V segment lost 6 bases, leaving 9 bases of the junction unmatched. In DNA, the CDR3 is TGTGCCAGCAGCTACCTACAGGGGGGAGCTGAAGCTTTCTTT. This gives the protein CASSYLQGGAEAFF.

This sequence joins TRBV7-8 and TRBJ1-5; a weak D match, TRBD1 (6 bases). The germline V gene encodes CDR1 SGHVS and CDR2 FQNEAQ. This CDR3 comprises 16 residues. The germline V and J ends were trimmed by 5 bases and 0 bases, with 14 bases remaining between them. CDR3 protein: CASSKVRTDSNQPQHF. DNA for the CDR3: TGTGCCAGCAGCAAAGTAAGGACAGATAGCAATCAGCCCCAGCATTTT.

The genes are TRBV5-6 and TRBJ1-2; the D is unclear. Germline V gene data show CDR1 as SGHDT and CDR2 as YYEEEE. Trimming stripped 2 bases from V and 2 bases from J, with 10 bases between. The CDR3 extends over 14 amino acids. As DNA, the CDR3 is TGTGCCAGCAGCTTCCTAGGTCACAACTATGGCTACACCTTC. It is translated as CASSFLGHNYGYTF.

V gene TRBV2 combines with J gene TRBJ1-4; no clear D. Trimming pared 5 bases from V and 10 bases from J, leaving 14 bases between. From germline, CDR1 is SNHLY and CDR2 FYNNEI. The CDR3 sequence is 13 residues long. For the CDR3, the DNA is TGTGCCAGCAGTTCGAGCGGCCGAGGAAAACTGTTTTTT. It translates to CASSSSGRGKLFF.

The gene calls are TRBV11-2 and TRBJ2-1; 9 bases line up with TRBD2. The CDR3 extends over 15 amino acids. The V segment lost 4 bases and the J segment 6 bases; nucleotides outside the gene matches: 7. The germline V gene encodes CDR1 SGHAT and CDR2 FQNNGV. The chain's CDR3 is CASSWGGGAPNEQFF. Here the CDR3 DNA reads TGTGCCAGCAGCTGGGGCGGGGGGGCGCCCAATGAGCAGTTCTTC.

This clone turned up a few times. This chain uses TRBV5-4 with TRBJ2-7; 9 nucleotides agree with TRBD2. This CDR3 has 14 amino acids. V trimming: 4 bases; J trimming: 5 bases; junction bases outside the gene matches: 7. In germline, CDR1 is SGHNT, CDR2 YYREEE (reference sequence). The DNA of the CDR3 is TGTGCCAGCAGCGCCCCCCTAGCGGGGAACGAGCAGTACTTC. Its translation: CASSAPLAGNEQYF.

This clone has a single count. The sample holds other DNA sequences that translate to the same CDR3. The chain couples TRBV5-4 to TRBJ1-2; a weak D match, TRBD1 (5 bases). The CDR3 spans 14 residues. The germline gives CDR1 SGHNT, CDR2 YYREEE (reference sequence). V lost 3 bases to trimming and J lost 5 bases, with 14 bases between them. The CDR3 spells CASSSGTGVYGYTF. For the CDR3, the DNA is TGTGCCAGCAGCTCCGGGACTGGAGTTTATGGCTACACCTTC.

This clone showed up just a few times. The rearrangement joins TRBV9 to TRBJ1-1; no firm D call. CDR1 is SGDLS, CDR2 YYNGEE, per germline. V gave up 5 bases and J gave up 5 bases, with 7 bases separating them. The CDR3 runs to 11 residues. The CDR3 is CASSGVTEAFF. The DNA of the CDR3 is TGTGCCAGCAGTGGTGTGACTGAAGCTTTCTTT.

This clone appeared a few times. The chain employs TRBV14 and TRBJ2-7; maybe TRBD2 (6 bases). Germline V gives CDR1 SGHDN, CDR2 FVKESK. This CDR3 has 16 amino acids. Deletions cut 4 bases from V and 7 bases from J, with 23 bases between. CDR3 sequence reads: CASSLVGRSFGGEQYF. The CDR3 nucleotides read TGTGCCAGCAGCCTTGTGGGACGGAGCTTCGGGGGAGAGCAGTACTTC.

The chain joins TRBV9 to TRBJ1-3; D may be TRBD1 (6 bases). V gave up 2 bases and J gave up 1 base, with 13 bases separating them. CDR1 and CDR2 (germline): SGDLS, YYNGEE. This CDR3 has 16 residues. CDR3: CASSVGGQTSGNTIYF. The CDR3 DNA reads TGTGCCAGCAGCGTCGGAGGACAGACTTCTGGAAACACCATATATTTT.

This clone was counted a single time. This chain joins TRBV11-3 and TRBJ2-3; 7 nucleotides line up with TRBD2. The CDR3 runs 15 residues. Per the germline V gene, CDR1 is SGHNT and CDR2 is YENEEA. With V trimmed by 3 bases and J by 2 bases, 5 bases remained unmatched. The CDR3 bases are TGTGCCAGCAGCTTTGGGGGGGATTACACAGATACGCAGTATTTT. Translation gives CASSFGGDYTDTQYF.

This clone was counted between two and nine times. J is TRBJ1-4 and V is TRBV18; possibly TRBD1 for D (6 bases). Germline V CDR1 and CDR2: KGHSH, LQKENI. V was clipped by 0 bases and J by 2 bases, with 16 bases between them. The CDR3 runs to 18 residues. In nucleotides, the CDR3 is TGTGCCAGCTCACCACCGAACAGGGTGTCCGACACTAATGAAAAACTGTTTTTT. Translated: CASSPPNRVSDTNEKLFF.

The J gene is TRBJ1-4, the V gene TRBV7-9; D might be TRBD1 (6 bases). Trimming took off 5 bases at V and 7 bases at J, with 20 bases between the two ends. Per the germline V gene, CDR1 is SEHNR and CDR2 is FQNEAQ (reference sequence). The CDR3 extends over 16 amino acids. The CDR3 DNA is TGTGCCAGCAGCACACCCCTGGGGGGCGCCGGTGAAAAACTGTTTTTT. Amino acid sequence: CASSTPLGGAGEKLFF.

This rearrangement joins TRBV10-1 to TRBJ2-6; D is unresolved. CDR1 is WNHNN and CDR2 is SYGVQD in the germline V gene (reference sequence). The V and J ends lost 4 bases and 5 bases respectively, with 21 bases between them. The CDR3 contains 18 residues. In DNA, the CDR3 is TGCGCCAGCAGTGTAGCATCGATCGCACAAAGTCGGGCCAACGTCCTGACTTTC. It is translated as CASSVASIAQSRANVLTF.

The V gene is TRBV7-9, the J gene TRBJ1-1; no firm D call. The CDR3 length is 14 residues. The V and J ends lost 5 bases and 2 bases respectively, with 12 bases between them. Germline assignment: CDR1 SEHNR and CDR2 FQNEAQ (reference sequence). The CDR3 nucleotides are TGTGCCAGCAGCGCCCTTACAACAAACACTGAAGCTTTCTTT. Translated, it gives CASSALTTNTEAFF.

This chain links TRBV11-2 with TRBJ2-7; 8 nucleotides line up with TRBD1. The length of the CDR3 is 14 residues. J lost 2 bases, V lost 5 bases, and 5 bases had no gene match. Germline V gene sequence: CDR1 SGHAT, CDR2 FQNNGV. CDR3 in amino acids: CASSQDRDAYEQYF. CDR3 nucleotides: TGTGCCAGCAGCCAGGACAGGGATGCCTACGAGCAGTACTTC.

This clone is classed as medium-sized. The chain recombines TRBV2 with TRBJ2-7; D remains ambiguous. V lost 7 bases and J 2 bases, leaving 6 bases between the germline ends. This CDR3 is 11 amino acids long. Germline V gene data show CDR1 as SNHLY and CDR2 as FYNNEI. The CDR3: CASTGAYEQYF. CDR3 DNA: TGTGCCAGCACTGGTGCCTACGAGCAGTACTTC.

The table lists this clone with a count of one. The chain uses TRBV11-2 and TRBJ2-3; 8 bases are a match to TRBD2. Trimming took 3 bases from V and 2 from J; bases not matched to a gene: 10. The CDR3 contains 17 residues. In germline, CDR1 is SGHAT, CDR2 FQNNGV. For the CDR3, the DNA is TGTGCCAGCAGCTTGAGGGGGTTAGCGGGGACCACAGATACGCAGTATTTT. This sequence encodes CASSLRGLAGTTDTQYF.

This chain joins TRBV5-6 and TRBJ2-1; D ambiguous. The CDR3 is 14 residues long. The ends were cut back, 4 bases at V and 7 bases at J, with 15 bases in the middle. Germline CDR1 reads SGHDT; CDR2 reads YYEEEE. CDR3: CASSDLVGKNEQFF. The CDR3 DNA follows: TGTGCCAGCAGCGACCTTGTTGGGAAAAATGAGCAGTTCTTC.

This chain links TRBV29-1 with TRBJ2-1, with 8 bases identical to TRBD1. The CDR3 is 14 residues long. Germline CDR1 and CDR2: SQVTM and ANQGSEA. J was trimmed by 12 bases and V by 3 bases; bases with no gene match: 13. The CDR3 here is CSVDQGAPEFGQFF. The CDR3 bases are TGCAGCGTTGATCAGGGGGCCCCCGAATTTGGGCAGTTCTTC.